This is a list of T cell receptor beta chains from one sample in a study of vaccination and CD4 T cells after COVID-19. Antigens of these TCRs are unknown. TCRdb itself ran the PCR reads through MiXCR, one entry per CDR3 protein. This sample has about 17,000 distinct CDR3 sequences; about 56% occur once, and the top ten carry roughly 10%. What was sequenced was CD4+ T cells from blood, cultured in vitro. The source of these receptors is a human donor who had recovered from COVID-19. Both conserved end residues are part of each CDR3. The order of the fields is V gene, D gene, J gene, clone size, CDR3 protein, CDR3 DNA. The D gene is left open where the match is weak. Only part of the rows carry a size: once, few, many, or a class if the clone is expanded.

v_call: TRBV6-5; d_call: -; j_call: TRBJ1-2; clone_size: -; cdr3_aa: CASSYSQANYGYTF; cdr3_nt: TGTGCCAGCAGTTACTCACAGGCTAACTATGGCTACACCTTC
v_call: TRBV20-1; d_call: -; j_call: TRBJ1-2; clone_size: -; cdr3_aa: CSAGLTDHGYTF; cdr3_nt: TGCAGTGCGGGACTAACCGATCATGGCTACACCTTC
v_call: TRBV20-1; d_call: -; j_call: TRBJ2-1; clone_size: -; cdr3_aa: CSARAPRAGVNEQFF; cdr3_nt: TGCAGTGCTAGAGCCCCCCGGGCCGGAGTCAATGAGCAGTTCTTC
v_call: TRBV5-4; d_call: TRBD1; j_call: TRBJ2-5; clone_size: -; cdr3_aa: CASSWGQGETQYF; cdr3_nt: TGTGCCAGCAGCTGGGGACAGGGGGAGACCCAGTACTTC
v_call: TRBV20-1; d_call: TRBD1; j_call: TRBJ2-1; clone_size: -; cdr3_aa: CSARDRGRSGSYNEQFF; cdr3_nt: TGCAGTGCTAGAGACAGGGGGCGAAGTGGATCCTACAATGAGCAGTTCTTC
v_call: TRBV19; d_call: TRBD1; j_call: TRBJ1-1; clone_size: -; cdr3_aa: CASSATGETEAFF; cdr3_nt: TGTGCCAGTAGTGCTACAGGGGAGACTGAAGCTTTCTTT
v_call: TRBV7-2; d_call: -; j_call: TRBJ2-5; clone_size: -; cdr3_aa: CASTRREETQYF; cdr3_nt: TGTGCCAGCACCCGTCGGGAGGAGACCCAGTACTTC
v_call: TRBV10-1; d_call: -; j_call: TRBJ1-5; clone_size: medium-sized; cdr3_aa: CASQKDGNQPQHF; cdr3_nt: TGCGCCAGCCAAAAGGACGGTAATCAGCCCCAGCATTTT
v_call: TRBV12-3/TRBV12-4; d_call: TRBD1; j_call: TRBJ1-2; clone_size: -; cdr3_aa: CASRPTGGAGIAGYTF; cdr3_nt: TGTGCCAGCAGACCGACAGGGGGCGCGGGCATAGCTGGCTACACCTTC
v_call: TRBV7-9; d_call: TRBD1; j_call: TRBJ1-1; clone_size: -; cdr3_aa: CASSFPGTGSKTFF; cdr3_nt: TGTGCCAGCAGCTTCCCCGGGACAGGGTCGAAAACTTTCTTT
v_call: TRBV7-8; d_call: -; j_call: TRBJ1-2; clone_size: few; cdr3_aa: CASSPRMRAVRNYGYTF; cdr3_nt: TGTGCCAGCAGCCCGAGGATGAGGGCAGTCCGGAACTATGGCTACACCTTC
v_call: TRBV7-9; d_call: -; j_call: TRBJ1-3; clone_size: -; cdr3_aa: CASSLTGSSGNTIYF; cdr3_nt: TGTGCCAGCAGCCTTACAGGTTCCTCTGGAAACACCATATATTTT
v_call: TRBV20-1; d_call: -; j_call: TRBJ2-2; clone_size: -; cdr3_aa: CSVPGDTGELFF; cdr3_nt: TGCAGTGTCCCAGGGGACACCGGGGAGCTGTTTTTT
v_call: TRBV27; d_call: TRBD1; j_call: TRBJ2-7; clone_size: -; cdr3_aa: CASRRDREGKQYF; cdr3_nt: TGTGCCAGCAGGCGGGACAGGGAGGGGAAGCAGTACTTC
v_call: TRBV7-9; d_call: TRBD1; j_call: TRBJ2-7; clone_size: -; cdr3_aa: CATTRQGAYEQYF; cdr3_nt: TGTGCCACCACTCGACAGGGGGCGTACGAGCAGTACTTC
v_call: TRBV25-1; d_call: TRBD1; j_call: TRBJ2-3; clone_size: few; cdr3_aa: CASSRQGTDTQYF; cdr3_nt: TGTGCCAGCAGCCGACAGGGGACAGATACGCAGTATTTT
v_call: TRBV10-2; d_call: TRBD2; j_call: TRBJ2-5; clone_size: -; cdr3_aa: CASSPTSRNQETQYF; cdr3_nt: TGCGCCAGCAGCCCGACTAGCCGAAATCAAGAGACCCAGTACTTC
v_call: TRBV12-3/TRBV12-4; d_call: -; j_call: TRBJ1-1; clone_size: once; cdr3_aa: CASTWGHQNTEAFF; cdr3_nt: TGTGCCAGCACCTGGGGACACCAGAACACTGAAGCTTTCTTT
v_call: TRBV27; d_call: -; j_call: TRBJ2-3; clone_size: -; cdr3_aa: CASSFSRGADTQYF; cdr3_nt: TGTGCCAGCAGTTTCTCTAGGGGCGCAGATACGCAGTATTTT
v_call: TRBV27; d_call: -; j_call: TRBJ2-7; clone_size: -; cdr3_aa: CAAAGQLSEEQYF; cdr3_nt: TGTGCCGCAGCCGGACAGCTCTCTGAAGAGCAGTACTTC
v_call: TRBV7-2; d_call: -; j_call: TRBJ2-7; clone_size: -; cdr3_aa: CASSQGAGSSYEQYF; cdr3_nt: TGTGCCAGCAGCCAAGGGGCGGGGTCCTCCTACGAGCAGTACTTC
v_call: TRBV27; d_call: -; j_call: TRBJ1-1; clone_size: -; cdr3_aa: CARLGPTPGAEAFF; cdr3_nt: TGTGCCAGACTAGGTCCCACCCCTGGGGCTGAAGCTTTCTTT
v_call: TRBV20-1; d_call: -; j_call: TRBJ2-5; clone_size: -; cdr3_aa: CSATVPRLEVGTSETQYF; cdr3_nt: TGCAGTGCTACGGTCCCGAGACTAGAGGTTGGGACCTCGGAGACCCAGTACTTC
v_call: TRBV7-8; d_call: -; j_call: TRBJ2-7; clone_size: few; cdr3_aa: CASSFVRGGYEQYF; cdr3_nt: TGTGCCAGCAGCTTTGTCAGGGGGGGGTACGAGCAGTACTTC
v_call: TRBV12-3/TRBV12-4; d_call: -; j_call: TRBJ1-2; clone_size: once; cdr3_aa: CASSALLRGNYGYTF; cdr3_nt: TGTGCCAGCAGCGCCCTTCTTAGGGGTAATTATGGCTACACCTTC
v_call: TRBV19; d_call: -; j_call: TRBJ2-3; clone_size: -; cdr3_aa: CASSGTLSTDTQYF; cdr3_nt: TGTGCCAGTAGCGGGACACTCAGCACAGATACGCAGTATTTT
v_call: TRBV6-1; d_call: TRBD1; j_call: TRBJ1-3; clone_size: -; cdr3_aa: CASKDREVYTIYF; cdr3_nt: TGTGCCAGCAAGGACAGGGAGGTATACACCATATATTTT
v_call: TRBV6-1; d_call: TRBD2; j_call: TRBJ2-7; clone_size: few; cdr3_aa: CASSQIWTSGSYEQYF; cdr3_nt: TGTGCCAGCAGTCAGATTTGGACTAGCGGTTCCTACGAGCAGTACTTC
v_call: TRBV19; d_call: -; j_call: TRBJ2-5; clone_size: -; cdr3_aa: CSSGGTLLQETQYF; cdr3_nt: TGCTCTTCCGGCGGGACCCTACTCCAAGAGACCCAGTACTTC
v_call: TRBV20-1; d_call: TRBD1; j_call: TRBJ2-3; clone_size: -; cdr3_aa: CSASGRPGQGSDTQYF; cdr3_nt: TGCAGTGCTAGTGGGCGACCGGGACAGGGCTCAGATACGCAGTATTTT
v_call: TRBV6-1; d_call: -; j_call: TRBJ1-1; clone_size: -; cdr3_aa: CASEKGGGATEAFF; cdr3_nt: TGTGCCAGCGAAAAAGGGGGAGGGGCCACTGAAGCTTTCTTT
v_call: TRBV11-3; d_call: TRBD2; j_call: TRBJ2-1; clone_size: -; cdr3_aa: CASSLGLAGGYNEQFF; cdr3_nt: TGTGCCAGCAGCTTAGGACTAGCGGGAGGGTACAATGAGCAGTTCTTC
v_call: TRBV6-1; d_call: -; j_call: TRBJ1-5; clone_size: few; cdr3_aa: CASCRTAHSNQPQHF; cdr3_nt: TGTGCCAGCTGTCGGACAGCCCATAGCAATCAGCCCCAGCATTTT
v_call: TRBV20-1; d_call: -; j_call: TRBJ1-2; clone_size: medium-sized; cdr3_aa: CSAGWGGGNAGGTF; cdr3_nt: -
v_call: TRBV6-5; d_call: -; j_call: TRBJ1-5; clone_size: -; cdr3_aa: CASSYSWGDRPQHF; cdr3_nt: TGTGCCAGCAGTTACTCCTGGGGGGATCGGCCCCAGCATTTT
v_call: TRBV6-1; d_call: -; j_call: TRBJ1-3; clone_size: -; cdr3_aa: CASSPGGSSGNTIYF; cdr3_nt: TGTGCCAGCAGCCCAGGTGGGAGCTCTGGAAACACCATATATTTT
v_call: TRBV5-4; d_call: -; j_call: TRBJ2-1; clone_size: once; cdr3_aa: CASSSPGAAHNEQFF; cdr3_nt: TGTGCCAGCAGCTCCCCGGGGGCTGCTCACAATGAGCAGTTCTTC
v_call: TRBV19; d_call: -; j_call: TRBJ1-5; clone_size: -; cdr3_aa: CASRLDRNSNQPQHF; cdr3_nt: TGTGCCAGTAGGCTCGACAGAAATAGCAATCAGCCCCAGCATTTT
v_call: TRBV27; d_call: -; j_call: TRBJ2-5; clone_size: few; cdr3_aa: CASSQRGRGQGAQYF; cdr3_nt: TGTGCCAGCAGTCAAAGGGGCAGGGGCCAAGGGGCCCAGTACTTC
v_call: TRBV20-1; d_call: -; j_call: TRBJ1-2; clone_size: once; cdr3_aa: CSASSRLSF; cdr3_nt: TGCAGTGCTAGCTCCCGATTGAGCTTC